This passage covers 20 T cell receptor beta chains from one sample sequenced in a study of tissue T cells after allogeneic stem cell transplantation. The time point denotes: mouse harvest day 7 after allogeneic transplant. Mouse grafts combined 10^7 T-cell-depleted bone marrow cells with 10^6 splenic CD5+ T cells. The assay was immunoSEQ multiplex PCR, and TCRdb's table has in-frame clones only and misses some. The sample gives roughly 9,700 clones, about 47% of which show up once; roughly 7% is in the top ten. The material sequenced was gut tissue. These TCRs come from a female BALB/c mouse given C57BL/6 T cells with graft-versus-host disease after an allogeneic hematopoietic cell transplant.

Concerning this clone itself: Gene names denote mouse genes. CDR3: CASSLSGSQNTLYF. The sequenced part of the CDR3 DNA is TGTGCCAGCAGTCTGTCAGGTAGTCAAAACACCTTGTAC. The chain is built from TRBV26 and TRBJ2-4, with D unresolved. The CDR3 end falls 1 residue outside the read, so it is completed with the germline J gene. The CDR3 is 14 residues long. Between the trimmed V and J ends, which lost 0 bases and 0 bases, there was a span of 4 bases. Germline CDR1 is KGHPV and CDR2 is FQNQEV (reference sequence).

Points on this clone: Genes and germline are mouse. Read data end 1 residue before the CDR3 end; the end is taken from the germline J gene. The V call is TRBV26, the J call TRBJ1-6; D uncertain. TRBJ1-6 is an ORF, with its function uncertain. Germline V gene data show CDR1 as KGHPV and CDR2 as FQNQEV (reference sequence). Between the trimmed V and J ends, which lost 2 bases and 3 bases, there was a span of 8 bases. The CDR3 loop spans 15 amino acids. The CDR3 spells CASSLRPNYNSPLYF. CDR3 DNA (partial): TGTGCCAGCAGTCTGAGGCCAAACTATAATTCGCCCCTCTAC.

This clone has only a few counts. Gene names are mouse gene names. From the germline J gene comes the end of the CDR3, since the read stops 1 residue before it. The rearrangement joins TRBV26 to TRBJ1-3; D remains ambiguous. Germline values: CDR1 KGHPV, CDR2 FQNQEV (reference sequence). Trimming removed 6 bases at V and 0 bases at J, with 6 bases between. The CDR3 covers 13 residues. Partial CDR3 DNA: TGTGCCAGCAGCCAGGTTTCTGGAAATACGCTCTAT. Its translation is CASSQVSGNTLY. The whole CDR3 sequence is CASSQVSGNTLYF. The whole variable domain, remainder taken from reference TRBV26 and TRBJ1-3, is NSKVIQTPRYLVKGQGQKAKMRCIPEKGHPVVFWYQQNKNNEFKFLINFQNQEVLQQIDMTEKRFSAECPSNSPCSLEIQSSEAGDSALYLCASSQVSGNTLYFGEGSRLIVV.

Turning to this clone: The listed genes are named as in mouse. The CDR3 goes on 1 residue after the read ends, and that part is filled in from the germline J gene. J is TRBJ2-7 and V is TRBV26; TRBD2 is a possible D gene (6 bases). V shed 1 base and J shed 0 bases, with 7 bases lying between them. This CDR3 comprises 14 residues. The germline gives CDR1 KGHPV, CDR2 FQNQEV (reference sequence). The DNA read from the CDR3 is TGTGCCAGCAGTCTGTGGGGGGTCTCCTATGAACAGTAC. Its protein is CASSLWGVSYEQY. The whole CDR3 region reads CASSLWGVSYEQYF.

In the case of this clone: Genes and germline come from the mouse. Read sequence stops 1 residue before the CDR3 end, and the germline J gene provides the missing end. The V and J genes are TRBV26 and TRBJ2-4, with D possibly being TRBD2 (6 bases). With 6 bases removed from V and 1 base from J, the gap between germline ends came to 11 bases. The CDR3 has 14 amino acids. Germline assignment: CDR1 KGHPV and CDR2 FQNQEV (reference sequence). CDR3 in amino acids: CASSSGLRQNTLYF. The DNA read from the CDR3 is TGTGCCAGCAGCTCGGGACTTCGTCAAAACACCTTGTAC.

Sample share makes this clone large. Each gene name is a mouse one. With the read ending 1 residue before the CDR3 end, the germline J gene is used to fill in that end. J is TRBJ2-7 and V is TRBV15; D gene uncertain. Per the germline V gene, CDR1 is SGHND and CDR2 is FRSKSL. Trimming shortened V by 2 bases and J by 6 bases, and 2 bases separated the two germline ends. This CDR3 contains 10 residues. Here the CDR3 reads CASSLLEQYF. CDR3 DNA, as far as it was read: TGTGCCAGCAGTTTACTTGAACAGTAC.

As to this clone: The genes are named according to mouse. The observed sequence ends 1 residue before the CDR3 terminus, with the missing tail filled in from the germline J gene. The chain carries TRBV16 and TRBJ2-5, with 12 bases matching TRBD2. Trimming took 5 bases from V and 6 from J; bases not matched to a gene: 6. CDR3 length: 15 amino acids. Germline CDR1 and CDR2: SGHSA and FRNQAP. The CDR3 here is CASSPRLGGRDTQYF. The CDR3 bases that were read are TGTGCAAGCAGCCCTCGACTGGGGGGGCGGGACACCCAGTAC.

As to this clone: The listed genes are named as in mouse. The CDR3 end lies 1 residue beyond the end of the read and is filled in from the germline J gene. This chain uses TRBV1 with TRBJ1-4; TRBD1 matches 10 bases. V lost 0 bases and J lost 3; bases outside the gene matches: 1. The V gene's germline CDR1 is NSQYPW and CDR2 LRSPGD (reference sequence). The CDR3 sequence is 16 residues long. Incomplete CDR3 DNA: TGCACCTGCAGTGCAGAGGGGACAGGGGCCAACGAAAGATTATTT. This gives the protein CTCSAEGTGANERLF. Given in full, the CDR3 is CTCSAEGTGANERLFF.

This clone was seen a few times. Each gene name is a mouse one. CDR3 amino acids: CASSHNNSPLYF. The DNA read from the CDR3 is TGTGCCAGCTCTCACAATAATTCGCCCCTCTAC. This chain uses TRBV12-1 with TRBJ1-6, with D hard to call. The read ends 1 residue shy of where the CDR3 ends; the end is completed using the germline J gene. TRBJ1-6 has ORF status, its function being uncertain. V was pared by 2 bases and J by 5 bases, with 3 bases between. Germline CDR1 reads SGHSN; CDR2 reads HYEKVE. The CDR3 is 12 residues long.

Remarks on this clone: Genes and germline come from the mouse. The read finishes 1 residue shy of the CDR3 end, and the germline J gene is used to complete it. This chain uses TRBV12-1 with TRBJ1-2; D unclear. V gave up 0 bases and J gave up 0 bases, with 10 bases separating them. Germline CDR1 and CDR2: SGHSN and HYEKVE. The CDR3 runs to 15 residues. The CDR3 protein is CASSLDDIANSDYTF. The sequenced CDR3 bases are TGTGCCAGCTCTCTCGACGACATCGCAAACTCCGACTACACC.

The table lists this clone with a few counts. Germline and genes: mouse. The read is 1 residue too short to cover the CDR3 end, so that end is filled in from the germline J gene. The J gene is TRBJ1-1, the V gene TRBV29, with D possibly being TRBD1 (6 bases). The CDR3 runs 11 residues. Trimming shortened V by 3 bases and J by 9 bases, and 8 bases separated the two germline ends. Germline V gene lookup returns CDR1 MSHET and CDR2 SYDVDS. CDR3 DNA (partial): TGTGCTAGCAGTTTGGGGACAAAAGTCTTC. This encodes CASSLGTKVF. The full CDR3 is CASSLGTKVFF.

As regards this clone: Gene names and germline refer to mouse. Read coverage stops 1 residue before the CDR3 terminus; the germline J gene supplies the remainder. Different DNA sequences within this sample yield the same CDR3. V is TRBV26 and J is TRBJ2-7; D assignment may be TRBD1 or TRBD2 (5 bases each). Looked up from germline, CDR1 is KGHPV and CDR2 is FQNQEV (reference sequence). The CDR3 runs 14 residues. V lost 2 bases to trimming and J lost 0 bases, with 8 bases between them. The DNA read from the CDR3 is TGTGCCAGCAGTCTGGGGGGTTTCTCCTATGAACAGTAC. This sequence encodes CASSLGGFSYEQY. The entire CDR3 protein is CASSLGGFSYEQYF.

As to this clone: Each gene name is a mouse one. With the read ending 1 residue before the CDR3 end, the germline J gene is used to fill in that end. The chain couples TRBV26 to TRBJ2-5; weak D call: TRBD2 (5 bases). Trimming pared 4 bases from V and 5 bases from J, leaving 7 bases between. The CDR3 runs 12 residues. Germline CDR1 reads KGHPV; CDR2 reads FQNQEV (reference sequence). The covered CDR3 bases are TGTGCCAGCAGTCCTGGGAGAGACACCCAGTAC. Translated, it gives CASSPGRDTQY. In full, the CDR3 is CASSPGRDTQYF.

This clone qualifies as medium-sized (0.01 to 0.1%). Mouse gene names apply. The sequence runs out 1 residue before the end of the CDR3; the remainder is reconstructed from the germline J gene. V is TRBV26 and J is TRBJ2-1; the D is unclear. The CDR3 runs 11 residues. V was shortened by 6 bases and J by 7 bases, with 7 bases between the two germline ends. Germline V gene lookup returns CDR1 KGHPV and CDR2 FQNQEV (reference sequence). Here the CDR3 reads CASSKEAEQFF. The part of the CDR3 DNA that was read is TGTGCCAGCAGCAAAGAGGCTGAGCAGTTC. Based on the CDR3 plus reference TRBV26 and TRBJ2-1, the full variable domain is NSKVIQTPRYLVKGQGQKAKMRCIPEKGHPVVFWYQQNKNNEFKFLINFQNQEVLQQIDMTEKRFSAECPSNSPCSLEIQSSEAGDSALYLCASSKEAEQFFGPGTRLTVL.

This clone was seen only a few times. Genes here carry mouse names. The read terminates 1 residue before the CDR3 end, so the remaining end is supplied by the germline J gene. The V call is TRBV26, the J call TRBJ1-3; D might be TRBD1 (6 bases). Trimming left V 4 bases short and J 0 bases short, with 7 bases between. CDR1 is KGHPV, CDR2 FQNQEV, per germline (reference sequence). The CDR3 has 14 residues. The CDR3: CASSPDSSGNTLYF. The part of the CDR3 DNA that was read is TGTGCCAGCAGTCCGGACAGTTCTGGAAATACGCTCTAT.

Points on this clone: Mouse gene names and germline throughout. The CDR3 goes on 1 residue after the read ends, and that part is filled in from the germline J gene. The V and J genes are TRBV12-2 and TRBJ2-5; 8 bases are shared with TRBD1. Looked up from germline, CDR1 is SGHLS and CDR2 is HYDKME. The CDR3 loop spans 13 amino acids. V shed 0 bases and J 7 bases; nucleotides not matched to a gene: 2. The CDR3 bases that were read are TGTGCCAGCTCTCTCCGACAGGGGCACACCCAGTAC. Translated, it gives CASSLRQGHTQY. The CDR3 in its entirety is CASSLRQGHTQYF.

As to this clone: The genes are named according to mouse. The read terminates 1 residue before the CDR3 end, so the remaining end is supplied by the germline J gene. The chain links TRBV12-1 to TRBJ2-1, with 8 bases that match TRBD2. The J segment lost 6 bases and the V segment lost 3 bases, leaving 6 bases of the junction unmatched. Looked up from germline, CDR1 is SGHSN and CDR2 is HYEKVE. CDR3 length: 14 amino acids. The sequenced CDR3 bases are TGTGCCAGCTCTTTCCGGGGGGGCGGTGCTGAGCAGTTC. Its protein product is CASSFRGGGAEQF. The entire CDR3 protein reads CASSFRGGGAEQFF.

A remark on this clone: The genes and germline here are from mouse. Coverage ceases 1 residue before the CDR3 finishes, and the germline J gene fills in the end. V and J are TRBV19 and TRBJ1-2; D is unclear. This CDR3 has 12 residues. Trimming cost V 2 bases and J 3 bases, with 5 bases left between them. In germline, CDR1 is FNHDT, CDR2 SITEND (reference sequence). The CDR3 region is CASSIRDSDYTF. The part of the CDR3 DNA that was read is TGTGCCAGCAGTATTAGGGACTCCGACTACACC.

Turning to this clone: The gene names here belong to mouse. The read terminates 1 residue before the CDR3 end, so the remaining end is supplied by the germline J gene. The V call is TRBV26, the J call TRBJ2-5; the D gene is possibly TRBD1 (6 bases). Germline CDR1 and CDR2: KGHPV and FQNQEV (reference sequence). Between the trimmed V and J ends, which lost 4 bases and 6 bases, there was a span of 11 bases. The CDR3 consists of 13 residues. The part of the CDR3 DNA that was read is TGTGCCAGCAGTCGGCCAGGGGTCGACACCCAGTAC. It specifies CASSRPGVDTQY. The entire CDR3 reads CASSRPGVDTQYF.

For this clone: All gene names here are mouse names. The part of the CDR3 DNA that was read is TGTGCCAGCAGCCAAGAACCGGGTTCCTATAATTCGCCCCTCTAC. Amino acids: CASSQEPGSYNSPLY. The CDR3 as a whole reads CASSQEPGSYNSPLYF. The chain employs TRBV5 and TRBJ1-6; no definite D call. Read sequence stops 1 residue before the CDR3 end, and the germline J gene provides the missing end. TRBJ1-6 is an ORF, with its function uncertain. This CDR3 is 16 amino acids long. Trimming pared 0 bases from V and 0 bases from J, leaving 6 bases between. The germline gives CDR1 LGHNA, CDR2 YNLKQL (reference sequence).